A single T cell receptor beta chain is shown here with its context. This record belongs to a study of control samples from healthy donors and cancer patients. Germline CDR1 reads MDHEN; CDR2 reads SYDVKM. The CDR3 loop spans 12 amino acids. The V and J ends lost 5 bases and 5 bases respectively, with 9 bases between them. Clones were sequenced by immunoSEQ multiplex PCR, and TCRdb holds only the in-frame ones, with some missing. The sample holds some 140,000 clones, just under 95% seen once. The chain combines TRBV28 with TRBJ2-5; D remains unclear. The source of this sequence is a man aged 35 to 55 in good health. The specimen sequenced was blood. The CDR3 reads CASSLRVETQYF. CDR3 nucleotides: TGTGCCAGCAGTCTACGGGTGGAGACCCAGTACTTC.